The sequence of this T cell receptor beta chain was determined in a study of brain T cells in children with intractable seizures. The CDR3 consists of 16 residues. Germline assignment: CDR1 KGHSH and CDR2 LQKENI. J lost 0 bases, V lost 3 bases, and 2 bases had no gene match. Sequencing used immunoSEQ multiplex PCR; TCRdb keeps in-frame clones, though not all of them. The profile shows around 80,000 clones, about 93% of them singletons. Source: peripheral blood, taken at surgery. This sequence originates from a girl aged 2-10 years with Rasmussen encephalitis and intractable seizures. The chain couples TRBV18 to TRBJ2-6, with 7 bases matching TRBD1. CDR3 region: CASSPGQNSGANVLTF. The DNA of the CDR3 is TGTGCCAGCTCACCGGGACAGAACTCTGGGGCCAACGTCCTGACTTTC. The full variable domain, with the rest looked up from reference TRBV18 and TRBJ2-6, is NAGVMQNPRHLVRRRGQEARLRCSPMKGHSHVYWYRQLPEEGLKFMVYLQKENIIDESGMPKERFSAEFPKEGPSILRIQQVVRGDSAAYFCASSPGQNSGANVLTFGAGSRLTVL.